The 29 T cell receptor beta chains below come from one sample, sequenced in a study of early T cells in non-severe SARS-CoV-2 infection. TCRdb itself ran the 5' RACE reads through MiXCR, one entry per CDR3 protein. Here the sample spans 10,000 to 13,000 distinct CDR3 sequences, around 4.9% being singletons. The sequenced sample was whole blood. These receptors all stem from an adult who was a healthcare worker with PCR-confirmed SARS-CoV-2 infection or an uninfected control (not recorded which).

Many counts were recorded for this clonotype. This sequence joins TRBV11-2 and TRBJ1-1, with 7 nucleotides matching TRBD1. This CDR3 has 15 amino acids. Germline trimming cut 5 bases from V and 11 bases from J; bases unmatched to any gene: 17. The V gene's germline CDR1 is SGHAT and CDR2 FQNNGV. In nucleotides, the CDR3 is TGTGCCAGCAGCCAACGACAGGGACCGGGAGCGGTGGCTTTCTTT. Translating it yields CASSQRQGPGAVAFF.

This clonotype was detected many times. V is TRBV10-3 and J is TRBJ2-3, with 8 bases lining up with TRBD2. Trimming removed 11 bases from V and 2 bases from J; junction bases left unmatched: 6. Germline V lookup: CDR1 ENHRY, CDR2 SYGVKD. The CDR3 totals 13 residues. The CDR3 coding sequence is TGTGCCTATCGGGGGGGACTCACAGATACGCAGTATTTT. Translation gives CAYRGGLTDTQYF.

There are a few counts of this clonotype. The V call is TRBV11-2, the J call TRBJ1-3, with unresolved D. CDR3 length: 14 amino acids. V lost 6 bases and J lost 4, with 13 bases in between. The germline CDR1 and CDR2 sequences are SGHAT and FQNNGV. This CDR3 reads CASSPFQAGNTIYF. Written as DNA, the CDR3 is TGTGCCAGCAGTCCCTTCCAAGCCGGAAACACCATATATTTT.

The J gene is TRBJ2-5, the V gene TRBV5-1; the D gene could be TRBD1 or TRBD2 (5 bases each). V was shortened by 5 bases and J by 5 bases, with 16 bases between the two germline ends. CDR1 is SGHRS, CDR2 YFSETQ, per germline. The CDR3 is 14 residues long. The CDR3 here is CASSSRGTSETQYF. For the CDR3, the DNA is TGCGCCAGCAGTAGCCGGGGCACCTCGGAGACCCAGTACTTC.

This clonotype came up a few times. Sequence at one end of the junction differs from germline and may be a read error. The chain employs TRBV19 and TRBJ2-1, with TRBD2 identical over 8 bases. The CDR3 runs 14 residues. Germline assignment: CDR1 LNHDA and CDR2 SQIVND (reference sequence). The CDR3 sequence is CVSRARGAGDEQFF. CDR3 sequence (DNA): TGTGTCAGTCGGGCGCGGGGGGCCGGGGATGAGCAGTTCTTC.

The J gene is TRBJ2-5, the V gene TRBV24-1, with TRBD2 matching over 8 bases. The CDR3 length is 14 residues. After removal of 2 bases from V and 9 bases from J, the junction contained 7 bases not matched to a gene. Germline CDR1 is KGHDR and CDR2 is SFDVKD. DNA of the CDR3: TGTGCCACCAGTGATTCCCGGACTAGCTGGGCCCAGTACTTC. Translated, it gives CATSDSRTSWAQYF.

The CDR3: CASSSTRDRVYNEQFF. In nucleotides, the CDR3 is TGTGCCAGCAGCTCCACTAGGGACAGGGTGTACAATGAGCAGTTCTTC. The chain is built from TRBV7-2 and TRBJ2-1; 9 bases agree with TRBD1. The germline V gene has CDR1 SGHTA and CDR2 FQGNSA. Unmatched junction bases numbered 8, after V lost 4 bases and J lost 4 bases. The CDR3 has 16 amino acids. Full variable domain (missing parts from reference TRBV7-2 and TRBJ2-1): GAGVSQSPSNKVTEKGKDVELRCDPISGHTALYWYRQSLGQGLEFLIYFQGNSAPDKSGLPSDRFSAERTGGSVSTLTIQRTQQEDSAVYLCASSSTRDRVYNEQFFGPGTRLTVL.

This clonotype was found many times. This chain uses TRBV11-3 with TRBJ2-7; 8 positions agree with TRBD1. Looked up from germline, CDR1 is SGHNT and CDR2 is YENEEA. The CDR3 is 15 residues long. Germline trimming cut 2 bases from V and 3 bases from J; bases unmatched to any gene: 6. DNA for the CDR3: TGTGCCAGCAGCTTAACCGGACAGGGAATCTACGAGCAGTACTTC. It yields the protein CASSLTGQGIYEQYF.

This clonotype is labeled medium-sized. V is TRBV19 and J is TRBJ1-5; D unclear. Trimming pared 5 bases from V and 6 bases from J, leaving 11 bases between. The CDR3 consists of 13 residues. Germline CDR1 LNHDA, CDR2 SQIVND (reference sequence). The CDR3 region is CASSRRDPQPQHF. For the CDR3, the DNA is TGTGCCAGTAGTCGCCGGGATCCTCAGCCCCAGCATTTT. Full variable domain (remainder filled in from reference TRBV19 and TRBJ1-5): DGGITQSPKYLFRKEGQNVTLSCEQNLNHDAMYWYRQDPGQGLRLIYYSQIVNDFQKGDIAEGYSVSREKKESFPLTVTSAQKNPTAFYLCASSRRDPQPQHFGDGTRLSIL.

This clonotype was counted at least ten times. The chain uses TRBV2 and TRBJ2-7; D possibly uses TRBD1 or TRBD2 (5 bases each). Between the trimmed V and J ends, which lost 8 bases and 3 bases, there was a span of 14 bases. The germline gives CDR1 SNHLY, CDR2 FYNNEI. There are 13 residues in the CDR3. CDR3 amino acids: CASCRGRSYEQYF. CDR3 bases: TGTGCCAGCTGCCGGGGCAGGAGCTACGAGCAGTACTTC.

This clonotype appeared many times. The chain employs TRBV5-6 and TRBJ1-2, with 7 bases aligning to TRBD1. CDR1 and CDR2 from the germline V gene are SGHDT and YYEEEE. V was pared by 3 bases and J by 4 bases, with 12 bases of the junction left unmatched. This CDR3 spans 16 amino acids. The CDR3 reads CASSWGRGQLSYGYTF. Written as DNA, the CDR3 is TGTGCCAGCAGCTGGGGCAGGGGACAGCTCTCCTATGGCTACACCTTC.

This clonotype showed up many times. J is TRBJ1-2 and V is TRBV18; no clear D. The CDR3 is made up of 13 amino acids. Between the trimmed V and J ends, which lost 2 bases and 3 bases, there was a span of 7 bases. The germline CDR1 and CDR2 sequences are KGHSH and LQKENI. The CDR3 sequence: CASSPEVDYGYTF. The CDR3, as DNA: TGTGCCAGCTCACCAGAGGTCGACTATGGCTACACCTTC.

This clonotype is medium-sized in the sample. The V gene is TRBV6-2 or TRBV6-3, the J gene TRBJ2-2, with a weak D call TRBD2 (6 bases). Germline V gives CDR1 MNHEY, CDR2 SVGEGT. Deletions cut 6 bases from V and 3 bases from J, with 14 bases between. The CDR3 has 15 amino acids. CDR3 loop: CASSSLDYHTGELFF. The CDR3 DNA is TGTGCCAGCAGCTCGTTGGACTATCACACCGGGGAGCTGTTTTTT.

Sample share makes this clonotype medium-sized (0.01 to 0.1%). V usage is TRBV12-3 or TRBV12-4 and J usage is TRBJ1-4; D might be TRBD1 (5 bases). V was pared by 8 bases and J by 8 bases, with 12 bases between. This CDR3 contains 12 residues. The CDR3 sequence is CASQGAGEKLFF. In DNA form, the CDR3 reads TGTGCCAGCCAAGGGGCTGGGGAAAAACTGTTTTTT.

CDR3 nucleotides: TGTGCCAGCAGCCAGGATGGCGGCTACACCTTC. This gives the protein CASSQDGGYTF. This chain joins TRBV7-9 and TRBJ1-2; no firm D call. This CDR3 comprises 11 residues. Germline CDR1 is SEHNR and CDR2 is FQNEAQ (reference sequence). Between the trimmed V and J ends, which lost 5 bases and 8 bases, there was a span of 9 bases.

This clonotype was counted many times. This chain links TRBV20-1 with TRBJ1-5, with unresolved D. CDR1 is DFQATT, CDR2 SNEGSKA, per germline (reference sequence). Trimming shortened V by 4 bases and J by 6 bases, and 13 bases separated the two germline ends. The CDR3 spans 13 residues. The CDR3 coding sequence is TGCAGTGCTAACCCGGGTCATAGTCAGCCCCAGCATTTT. This sequence encodes CSANPGHSQPQHF.

This sequence joins TRBV20-1 and TRBJ2-5; TRBD1 matches 7 bases. This CDR3 has 16 amino acids. The V and J ends lost 0 bases and 1 base, in that order; junction bases with no gene match: 8. Looked up from germline, CDR1 is DFQATT and CDR2 is SNEGSKA (reference sequence). Here the CDR3 reads CSAREDSGGIQETQYF. The DNA of the CDR3 is TGCAGTGCTAGAGAGGACTCAGGGGGTATCCAAGAGACCCAGTACTTC.

By share, this clonotype ranks as medium-sized (0.01 to 0.1%). CDR3 protein: CASSLSRDNSPLHF. CDR3 nucleotides: TGTGCCAGCAGCTTGAGCCGCGATAATTCACCCCTCCACTTT. The chain combines TRBV11-2 with TRBJ1-6; D gene uncertain. Germline CDR1 is SGHAT and CDR2 is FQNNGV. This CDR3 spans 14 amino acids. Trimming shortened V by 3 bases and J by 5 bases, and 8 bases separated the two germline ends.

This clonotype appeared many times. The rearrangement joins TRBV15 to TRBJ1-1; a possible D gene is TRBD1 (6 bases). V lost 0 bases, J lost 0 bases, and 8 bases lay in between. In germline, CDR1 is LNHNV, CDR2 YYDKDF (reference sequence). The CDR3 has 15 residues. CDR3 region: CATSREWGLNTEAFF. Here the CDR3 DNA reads TGTGCCACCAGCAGAGAGTGGGGGCTGAACACTGAAGCTTTCTTT.

There are a few counts of this clonotype. The gene calls are TRBV11-1 and TRBJ1-1; D possibly corresponds to TRBD1 (5 bases). V lost 6 bases and J lost 7, with 12 bases in between. The CDR3 totals 12 residues. Germline assignment: CDR1 SGHAT and CDR2 FQDESV (reference sequence). The DNA of the CDR3 is TGTGCCAGCAGTATTGGACACTATGAAGCTTTCTTT. This encodes CASSIGHYEAFF.

This clonotype is termed medium-sized. V usage is TRBV9 and J usage is TRBJ1-6; D uncertain. Germline assignment: CDR1 SGDLS and CDR2 YYNGEE. The CDR3 consists of 15 residues. Trimming cost V 0 bases and J 9 bases, with 13 bases left between them. CDR3 sequence reads: CASSVGIAKGSPLHF. DNA for the CDR3: TGTGCCAGCAGCGTAGGAATCGCTAAGGGTTCACCCCTCCACTTT.

The chain joins TRBV6-6 to TRBJ1-1; a weak D match, TRBD1 (5 bases). The length of the CDR3 is 14 residues. V was clipped by 10 bases and J by 0 bases, with 15 bases between them. Per germline, CDR1 MNHNY and CDR2 SVGAGI (reference sequence). CDR3 coding DNA: TGTGCCACCATGCAGGGTGGAATGAACACTGAAGCTTTCTTT. Protein product: CATMQGGMNTEAFF.

This clonotype was seen ten or more times. This rearrangement joins TRBV19 to TRBJ2-1, with D uncertain. This CDR3 has 13 amino acids. Germline V gene data show CDR1 as LNHDA and CDR2 as SQIVND (reference sequence). Trimming removed 5 bases from V and 6 bases from J, with 11 bases in between. The CDR3 nucleotides read TGTGCCAGTAGTCTCGAAATAACCAATGAGCAGTTCTTC. It translates to CASSLEITNEQFF.

Judged by abundance, this clonotype is medium-sized (0.01 to 0.1%). Germline is not matched at one junction end, which may reflect a read error. The chain combines TRBV7-7 with TRBJ2-3; 10 bases match TRBD1. Germline V CDR1 and CDR2: SSHAT, FNYEAQ (reference sequence). The CDR3 has 14 amino acids. DNA of the CDR3: TGTGCTAGCAGCGTGGACAGGGGGACAGATACGCAGTATTTT. Amino acid sequence: CASSVDRGTDTQYF. The variable domain in full, completed from reference TRBV7-7 and TRBJ2-3, reads GAGVSQSPRYKVTKRGQDVTLRCDPISSHATLYWYQQALGQGPEFLTYFNYEAQPDKSGLPSDRFSAERPEGSISTLTIQRTEQRDSAMYRCASSVDRGTDTQYFGPGTRLTVL.

This clonotype has only a few counts. The chain couples TRBV7-9 to TRBJ2-3, with D maybe TRBD1 (6 bases). V lost 3 bases and J 0 bases, leaving 7 bases between the germline ends. Germline CDR1 SEHNR, CDR2 FQNEAQ (reference sequence). The CDR3 is made up of 14 amino acids. Written as DNA, the CDR3 is TGTGCCAGCAGCTTTACAGGGAGCACAGATACGCAGTATTTT. Protein sequence: CASSFTGSTDTQYF.

In this sample, this clonotype turned up many times. This chain uses TRBV5-4 with TRBJ2-3; 12 bases map to TRBD2. The V and J ends lost 4 bases and 2 bases, in that order; junction bases with no gene match: 2. Germline assignment: CDR1 SGHNT and CDR2 YYREEE (reference sequence). The CDR3 is 15 residues long. The CDR3 region is CASSLAGGHTDTQYF. Here the CDR3 DNA reads TGTGCCAGCAGCCTAGCGGGGGGGCACACAGATACGCAGTATTTT. Full variable domain (remainder filled in from reference TRBV5-4 and TRBJ2-3): ETGVTQSPTHLIKTRGQQVTLRCSSQSGHNTVSWYQQALGQGPQFIFQYYREEENGRGNFPPRFSGLQFPNYSSELNVNALELDDSALYLCASSLAGGHTDTQYFGPGTRLTVL.

This chain connects TRBV7-9 to TRBJ2-3, with a weak D call TRBD1 (6 bases). CDR3 length: 17 amino acids. Germline CDR1 is SEHNR and CDR2 is FQNEAQ (reference sequence). V lost 0 bases, J lost 3 bases, and 16 bases lay in between. Here the CDR3 reads CASSLAGYREWTDTQYF. The CDR3 DNA reads TGTGCCAGCAGCTTAGCAGGTTACAGGGAATGGACAGATACGCAGTATTTT.

This clonotype was detected many times. The V call is TRBV7-2, the J call TRBJ2-1; 9 nucleotides match TRBD2. Trimming at V came to 1 base and at J to 8 bases, leaving 6 bases not matched to a gene. The germline V gene encodes CDR1 SGHTA and CDR2 FQGNSA. The CDR3 is 15 amino acids. CDR3 DNA sequence: TGTGCCAGCAGCTTAGGACTAGCGGTGGGGTATGAGCAGTTCTTC. Translated, it gives CASSLGLAVGYEQFF.

There are many counts of this clonotype. V and J are TRBV12-3 or TRBV12-4 and TRBJ1-2, with D uncertain. The CDR3 sequence is 13 residues long. Trimming removed 2 bases from V and 3 bases from J, with 7 bases in between. The CDR3 here is CASSLNRYYGYTF. CDR3 nucleotide sequence: TGTGCCAGCAGTTTAAACAGATACTATGGCTACACCTTC.